This T cell receptor beta chain was obtained from a study of monozygotic twins with inflammatory bowel disease. CDR3 length: 13 amino acids. Germline CDR1 is SQVTM and CDR2 is ANQGSEA. The study, taken as a whole, reports: IBD patients exhibited fewer clonotypes shared with other individuals than healthy twins, particularly with disease activity.

TCRdb re-called the 5' RACE reads, yielding one record per CDR3 amino acid sequence without DNA. The sample totals some 170,000 distinct CDR3 sequences. On this clonotype itself: What it binds is unknown.

Sequencing was carried out using blood. The chain recombines TRBV29-1 with TRBJ1-1; TCRdb picks TRBD1, but there is no DNA to check that call. The TCR was taken from a human donor with ulcerative colitis or Crohn's disease, or a healthy co-twin of an affected twin (not recorded which). The CDR3 protein is CSGARQLNTEAFF.